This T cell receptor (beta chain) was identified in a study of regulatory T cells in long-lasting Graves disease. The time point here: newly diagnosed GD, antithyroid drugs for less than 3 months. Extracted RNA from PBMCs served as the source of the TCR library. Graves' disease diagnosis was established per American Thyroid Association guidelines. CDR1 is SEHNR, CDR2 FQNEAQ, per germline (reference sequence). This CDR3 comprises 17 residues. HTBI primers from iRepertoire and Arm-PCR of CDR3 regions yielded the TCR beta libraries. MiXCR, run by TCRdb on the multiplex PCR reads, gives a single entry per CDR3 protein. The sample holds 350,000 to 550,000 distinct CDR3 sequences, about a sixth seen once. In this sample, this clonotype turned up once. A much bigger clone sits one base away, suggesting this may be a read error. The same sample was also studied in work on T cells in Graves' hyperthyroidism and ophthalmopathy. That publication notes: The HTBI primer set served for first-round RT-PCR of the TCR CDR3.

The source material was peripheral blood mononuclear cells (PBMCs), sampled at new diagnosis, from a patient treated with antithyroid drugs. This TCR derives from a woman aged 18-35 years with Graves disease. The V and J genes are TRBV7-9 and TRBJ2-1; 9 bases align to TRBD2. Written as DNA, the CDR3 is TGTGCCGGCAGCTTCGGGAGAAGCGGGAGGATGTACAATGAGCAGTTCTTC. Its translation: CAGSFGRSGRMYNEQFF.